These 25 T cell receptor beta chains were sequenced from one sample in a study of persistence of HIV-infected CD4 T cells. Cells were stimulated nonspecifically with anti-CD3/anti-CD28 magnetic beads. Responding CD4+ T cells were sorted by upregulation of both CD40 ligand and CD69. These receptors' targets are unknown. Sequencing used immunoSEQ version 4 in survey mode. Here immunoSEQ multiplex PCR was the method, and the copy in TCRdb shows in-frame clones only, minus some. The data hold around 47,000 clones, with 91% observed a single time. The starting material was CD4+ T cells sorted from PBMCs after approximately 20-hour stimulation, obtained from a patient who received antiretroviral therapy. All receptors derive from an adult man with HIV who was CMV-seropositive.

This rearrangement joins TRBV7-2 to TRBJ2-1; D is unclear. The CDR3 has 15 residues. The germline CDR1 and CDR2 sequences are SGHTA and FQGNSA. With 2 bases removed from V and 9 bases from J, the gap between germline ends came to 17 bases. This CDR3 is CASSLYPERGGEQFF. CDR3 DNA: TGTGCCAGCAGCTTATATCCCGAAAGAGGCGGTGAGCAGTTCTTC.

This clone was seen only once. This chain uses TRBV29-1 with TRBJ2-3; D gene ambiguous. Germline V gives CDR1 SQVTM, CDR2 ANQGSEA. CDR3 length: 11 residues. With 4 bases removed from V and 2 bases from J, the gap between germline ends came to 4 bases. The CDR3 here is CSVADTDTQYF. The CDR3 DNA reads as TGCAGCGTTGCGGACACAGATACGCAGTATTTT.

The V gene is TRBV2, the J gene TRBJ1-4; tentative D call: TRBD1 (6 bases). Germline V gene data show CDR1 as SNHLY and CDR2 as FYNNEI. This CDR3 spans 14 amino acids. V was cut by 10 bases and J by 8 bases, with 20 bases left in between. DNA for the CDR3: TGTGCCAAAGGGGGGGCGGCCCCCGAGGAAAAACTGTTTTTT. Translating gives CAKGGAAPEEKLFF.

The chain joins TRBV18 to TRBJ2-3, with 9 nucleotides matching TRBD2. The J segment lost 7 bases and the V segment lost 4 bases, leaving 3 bases of the junction unmatched. The CDR3 length is 13 residues. CDR1 KGHSH and CDR2 LQKENI come from the germline V gene. The CDR3: CASSLGLANTQYF. The CDR3 DNA follows: TGTGCCAGCTCACTGGGACTAGCAAATACGCAGTATTTT.

V and J are TRBV6-1 and TRBJ2-2; D gene unclear. CDR1 is MNHNS, CDR2 SASEGT, per germline. This CDR3 has 14 residues. V lost 0 bases to trimming and J lost 4 bases, with 6 bases between them. The CDR3 DNA sequence: TGTGCCAGCAGTGAAGCGTCAGCCACCGGGGAGCTGTTTTTT. Translated, it gives CASSEASATGELFF.

This chain joins TRBV2 and TRBJ2-2; D is perhaps TRBD2 (5 bases). The germline CDR1 and CDR2 sequences are SNHLY and FYNNEI. Trimming shortened V by 5 bases and J by 2 bases, and 6 bases separated the two germline ends. CDR3 length: 13 residues. The DNA of the CDR3 is TGTGCCAGCAGTAGCGGAAACACCGGGGAGCTGTTTTTT. It specifies CASSSGNTGELFF.

This clone was counted only a few times. The chain carries TRBV18 and TRBJ2-7; 7 nucleotides agree with TRBD1. The CDR3 spans 14 residues. CDR1 KGHSH and CDR2 LQKENI come from the germline V gene. Losses at the gene ends were 5 bases for V and 7 bases for J; bases not matched to a gene: 11. For the CDR3, the DNA is TGTGCCAGCTCAGTCGGACAGGTACTTGGGGAGCAGTACTTC. It codes for CASSVGQVLGEQYF.

The rearrangement joins TRBV11-2 to TRBJ2-5; the D gene is possibly TRBD2 (6 bases). This CDR3 contains 15 residues. The V gene's germline CDR1 is SGHAT and CDR2 FQNNGV. Trimming removed 1 base from V and 1 base from J, with 10 bases in between. The CDR3, as DNA: TGTGCCAGCAGCTTAGGCTTCGGGGGCCAAGAGACCCAGTACTTC. Protein: CASSLGFGGQETQYF.

The chain carries TRBV2 and TRBJ2-7, with D unresolved. Germline V gene sequence: CDR1 SNHLY, CDR2 FYNNEI. Trimming cost V 4 bases and J 2 bases, with 3 bases left between them. This CDR3 has 11 amino acids. The CDR3 loop reads CASSVPYEQYF. For the CDR3, the DNA is TGTGCCAGCAGTGTCCCCTACGAGCAGTACTTC.

This chain uses TRBV5-1 with TRBJ2-7; D possibly corresponds to TRBD2 (5 bases). Germline V CDR1 and CDR2: SGHRS, YFSETQ. This CDR3 has 14 amino acids. The V end lost 6 bases, the J end lost 3 bases, and 16 bases lay between the germline ends. CDR3 DNA: TGCGCCAGCAACCCTGAATGGGCGGGCTACGAGCAGTACTTC. Protein product: CASNPEWAGYEQYF.

The chain uses TRBV5-1 and TRBJ2-2; D is possibly TRBD2 (6 bases). The CDR3 is 14 amino acids. Germline V lookup: CDR1 SGHRS, CDR2 YFSETQ. The V end was cut by 4 bases, the J end by 3 bases, with 10 bases between. As DNA, the CDR3 is TGCGCCAGCAGCCTCCCGGGGGACACCGGGGAGCTGTTTTTT. As protein: CASSLPGDTGELFF.

The V gene is TRBV4-2, the J gene TRBJ2-7; 7 nucleotides line up with TRBD2. The length of the CDR3 is 15 residues. The germline gives CDR1 LGHNA, CDR2 YNFKEQ. The junction had 8 bases not matched to a gene; V was cut back by 0 bases and J by 6 bases. The CDR3 region is CASSQDRGRGGEQYF. CDR3 nucleotide sequence: TGTGCCAGCAGCCAAGATAGAGGGAGGGGAGGCGAGCAGTACTTC.

The V and J genes are TRBV2 and TRBJ2-2; D remains unclear. CDR3 length equals 15 residues. Trimming removed 0 bases at V and 6 bases at J, with 11 bases between. Germline CDR1 SNHLY, CDR2 FYNNEI. The CDR3 DNA follows: TGTGCCAGCAGTGAAGCTAGCAATCGGCCCGGGGAGCTGTTTTTT. Translating gives CASSEASNRPGELFF. The whole variable domain, filled in from reference TRBV2 and TRBJ2-2, reads EPEVTQTPSHQVTQMGQEVILRCVPISNHLYFYWYRQILGQKVEFLVSFYNNEISEKSEIFDDQFSVERPDGSNFTLKIRSTKLEDSAMYFCASSEASNRPGELFFGEGSRLTVL.

This chain joins TRBV28 and TRBJ1-1, with a weak D call TRBD1 (5 bases). The CDR3 consists of 15 residues. V lost 3 bases and J lost 5, with 16 bases in between. Germline V lookup: CDR1 MDHEN, CDR2 SYDVKM. CDR3: CASSFPGRGETEAFF. As DNA, the CDR3 is TGTGCCAGCAGTTTCCCTGGACGAGGGGAAACTGAAGCTTTCTTT. The full variable domain, its missing parts supplied by reference TRBV28 and TRBJ1-1, is DVKVTQSSRYLVKRTGEKVFLECVQDMDHENMFWYRQDPGLGLRLIYFSYDVKMKEKGDIPEGYSVSREKKERFSLILESASTNQTSMYLCASSFPGRGETEAFFGQGTRLTVV.

The rearrangement joins TRBV9 to TRBJ2-1; 7 bases fit TRBD1. With V trimmed by 4 bases and J by 7 bases, 14 bases remained unmatched. Germline V gene sequence: CDR1 SGDLS, CDR2 YYNGEE. The CDR3 runs 16 residues. CDR3 sequence: CASSPEKKNRGNEQFF. The CDR3 DNA is TGTGCCAGCAGCCCCGAGAAAAAGAACAGGGGAAATGAGCAGTTCTTC.

The rearrangement links TRBV10-2 to TRBJ2-7, with D perhaps matching TRBD1 or TRBD2 (7 bases each). V lost 4 bases, J lost 4 bases, and 14 bases lay in between. Germline V gene data show CDR1 as WSHSY and CDR2 as SAAADI. The length of the CDR3 is 14 residues. The DNA of the CDR3 is TGCGCCAGCAGTGGGGGGGGACAGCCTTACGAGCAGTACTTC. It encodes CASSGGGQPYEQYF.

V and J are TRBV27 and TRBJ1-1, with 7 bases matching TRBD1. The ends lost 1 base at V and 4 bases at J; junction bases unmatched: 3. The CDR3 consists of 14 residues. Germline assignment: CDR1 MNHEY and CDR2 SMNVEV (reference sequence). CDR3 residues: CASSLLRGLTEAFF. In nucleotides, the CDR3 is TGTGCCAGCAGTTTATTGAGGGGGCTCACTGAAGCTTTCTTT.

The V gene is TRBV10-1, the J gene TRBJ2-2; D remains unclear. The CDR3 is made up of 14 amino acids. From germline, CDR1 is WNHNN and CDR2 SYGVQD (reference sequence). V was trimmed by 8 bases and J by 2 bases, leaving 12 bases between them. CDR3 nucleotides: TGCGCCAGCCGAGCGTCTATTAACACCGGGGAGCTGTTTTTT. Translated, it gives CASRASINTGELFF.

The chain carries TRBV28 and TRBJ1-3, with D maybe TRBD1 (5 bases). This CDR3 contains 21 residues. Germline V lookup: CDR1 MDHEN, CDR2 SYDVKM. V gave up 9 bases and J gave up 10 bases, with 43 bases separating them. The CDR3 region is CARTVEQESRETLGEQRTIYF. CDR3 nucleotide sequence: TGTGCCAGGACTGTCGAACAGGAATCGCGAGAGACGCTTGGGGAACAGAGGACCATATATTTT.

The chain combines TRBV20-1 with TRBJ1-1; D is unclear. V lost 8 bases, J lost 1 base, and 8 bases lay in between. Germline V gene sequence: CDR1 DFQATT, CDR2 SNEGSKA (reference sequence). CDR3 length: 11 amino acids. CDR3 amino acids: CSLIRNTEAFF. As DNA, the CDR3 is TGCAGTTTAATCAGGAACACTGAAGCTTTCTTT.

This sequence joins TRBV19 and TRBJ1-2; D is ambiguous. Trimming cost V 8 bases and J 8 bases, with 15 bases left between them. The germline V gene encodes CDR1 LNHDA and CDR2 SQIVND (reference sequence). The CDR3 is made up of 12 amino acids. The chain's CDR3 is CASGWAAGGYTF. The CDR3 region has the DNA TGTGCCAGTGGATGGGCAGCGGGAGGCTACACCTTC.

The CDR3 reads CASSHPNGDSYEQYF. The CDR3 DNA sequence: TGTGCCAGCAGCCATCCGAACGGGGACAGCTACGAGCAGTACTTC. This sequence joins TRBV7-3 and TRBJ2-7, with 7 positions matching TRBD1. Germline V CDR1 and CDR2: SGHTA, FQGTGA. V lost 5 bases and J lost 3; bases outside the gene matches: 10. The CDR3 has 15 residues.

The CDR3 DNA reads TGTGCCAGCAGCTTACTAGCGGGGGGCACAGATACGCAGTATTTT. Translated: CASSLLAGGTDTQYF. The chain is built from TRBV7-3 and TRBJ2-3, with 10 bases matching TRBD2. J was trimmed by 1 base and V by 2 bases; bases with no gene match: 0. The CDR3 runs 15 residues. CDR1 is SGHTA and CDR2 is FQGTGA in the germline V gene.

The V gene is TRBV24-1, the J gene TRBJ1-2; 7 nucleotides line up with TRBD1. Per germline, CDR1 KGHDR and CDR2 SFDVKD. Trimming cost V 4 bases and J 8 bases; bases outside gene matches: 9. The CDR3 covers 14 residues. Written as DNA, the CDR3 is TGTGCCACCAGTGACTCCCCTGCGACAGGGGGCTACACCTTC. This sequence encodes CATSDSPATGGYTF.

The chain recombines TRBV5-4 with TRBJ2-1, with D perhaps matching TRBD1 (6 bases). Between the trimmed V and J ends, which lost 6 bases and 5 bases, there was a span of 15 bases. Germline V gives CDR1 SGHNT, CDR2 YYREEE (reference sequence). This CDR3 has 14 residues. CDR3 in amino acids: CASNLQGRDNEQFF. Here the CDR3 DNA reads TGTGCCAGCAACCTACAGGGCAGGGACAATGAGCAGTTCTTC.